This T cell receptor (beta chain) was obtained from a study of regulatory T cells in long-lasting Graves disease. Turning to the study itself: Graves' patients, newly diagnosed, had taken antithyroid drugs under 3 months. Study outcomes and limitations: Persistent disease was characterized by preferential usage of TRBV28, TRBJ1-2 and TRBJ2-5. Persistent patients had a count of shared public clonotypes (approximately 3,000) that exceeded that of new patients (about 970).

This clonotype has just a few counts. Its antigen is as yet unknown. The CDR3 sequence is 13 residues long. Trimming shortened V by 5 bases and J by 7 bases, and 12 bases separated the two germline ends. Germline V lookup: CDR1 MDHEN, CDR2 SYDVKM. Building the TCR beta libraries relied on iRepertoire HTBI primers, and CDR3 regions underwent Arm-PCR. TCRdb processed the multiplex PCR reads anew with MiXCR; each CDR3 protein has one entry. Seen here are around 250,000 distinct CDR3 sequences, roughly 21% observed once, and the top ten hold roughly 13%. This sample's time point: newly diagnosed GD, antithyroid drugs for less than 3 months. Preparation of the TCR library used RNA extracted from PBMCs. Graves' disease diagnosis used American Thyroid Association guidelines.

The source was peripheral blood mononuclear cells (PBMCs), collected at new diagnosis, from a patient treated with antithyroid drugs. The V gene is TRBV28, the J gene TRBJ2-1; a weak D match, TRBD2 (5 bases). The TCR was taken from a female donor with Graves disease. DNA of the CDR3: TGTGCCAGCAGTGGACTGATTTCGAATGAGCAGTTCTTC. Translating it yields CASSGLISNEQFF.